These 4 T cell receptor beta chains originate from one sample sequenced in a study of blood T cell repertoires in COVID-19. Assay used: immunoSEQ multiplex PCR; TCRdb lists only in-frame clones, some missing. This table holds around 620,000 clones, 80% to 90% found once. Specimen: peripheral blood. The receptors come from a woman between 18 and 29 years old with acute or convalescent COVID-19.

The CDR3 loop reads CASSWLRTGPNTGELFF. As DNA, the CDR3 is TGTGCCAGCAGCTGGCTCAGGACAGGCCCCAACACCGGGGAGCTGTTTTTT. This chain uses TRBV5-6 with TRBJ2-2; 7 nucleotides align to TRBD1. This CDR3 spans 17 amino acids. Trimming removed 3 bases from V and 2 bases from J; junction bases left unmatched: 10. Germline CDR1 is SGHDT and CDR2 is YYEEEE.

The chain employs TRBV12-5 and TRBJ1-5; D remains unclear. This CDR3 spans 13 amino acids. Per the germline V gene, CDR1 is LGHNT and CDR2 is FRNRAP. Trimming stripped 1 base from V and 6 bases from J, with 7 bases between. DNA for the CDR3: TGTGCTAGTGGTTTGGACTTCATTCAGCCCCAGCATTTT. Residues: CASGLDFIQPQHF.

The J gene is TRBJ1-4, the V gene TRBV19; D unresolved. Trimming took off 10 bases at V and 4 bases at J, with 13 bases between the two ends. CDR1 and CDR2 (germline): LNHDA, SQIVND (reference sequence). The CDR3 totals 13 residues. This chain's CDR3 is CATGRSGNEKLFF. The CDR3 DNA follows: TGTGCCACCGGGCGCAGCGGTAATGAAAAACTGTTTTTT.

The chain links TRBV5-4 to TRBJ1-2; TRBD1 agrees at 9 bases. Germline V gene lookup returns CDR1 SGHNT and CDR2 YYREEE (reference sequence). V dropped 4 bases and J dropped 6; count of bases not matched to a gene: 4. The CDR3 runs to 13 residues. The CDR3 loop is CASSRDRVDGYTF. Here the CDR3 DNA reads TGTGCCAGCAGCCGGGACAGGGTTGATGGCTACACCTTC.